The 9 T cell receptor beta chains reported below all come from one sample, sequenced in a study of Graves' ophthalmopathy and Graves' hyperthyroidism. The study amplified TCR beta CDR3 regions using RNA transcripts. The workflow started with a first-round RT-PCR run with HTBI primers and then moved on to a second-round multiplex PCR. TCRdb redid the calling of the multiplex PCR reads with MiXCR, one entry per CDR3 protein. The sample includes about 230,000 distinct CDR3 sequences, 45% of them seen just once. Material for sequencing was peripheral blood. The receptors come from an adult man with Graves' ophthalmopathy.

In this sample, this clonotype turned up a few times. The chain recombines TRBV7-3 with TRBJ1-1; no clear D gene. V was clipped by 5 bases and J by 1 base, with 8 bases between them. The CDR3 consists of 13 residues. Germline V gene data show CDR1 as SGHTA and CDR2 as FQGTGA. CDR3 sequence (DNA): TGTGCCAGCAGCCTTCACCAGAACACTGAAGCTTTCTTT. This translates into CASSLHQNTEAFF.

This sequence joins TRBV7-9 and TRBJ2-7; 9 bases are shared with TRBD1. The length of the CDR3 is 15 residues. Germline V lookup: CDR1 SEHNR, CDR2 FQNEAQ (reference sequence). V lost 5 bases, J lost 3 bases, and 8 bases stayed unmatched. This CDR3 is CASSATRDRVYEQYF. CDR3 coding DNA: TGTGCCAGCAGCGCAACCCGGGACAGGGTCTACGAGCAGTACTTC.

The chain links TRBV5-1 to TRBJ1-3, with D uncertain. The CDR3 covers 14 residues. Trimming pared 0 bases from V and 2 bases from J, leaving 6 bases between. Germline V gene lookup returns CDR1 SGHRS and CDR2 YFSETQ. DNA for the CDR3: TGCGCCAGCAGCTTGGACAGTGCTGGAAACACCATATATTTT. It yields the protein CASSLDSAGNTIYF.

There are a few counts of this clonotype. The chain couples TRBV5-5 to TRBJ2-7, with 7 nucleotides matching TRBD2. Losses at the gene ends were 2 bases for V and 5 bases for J; bases not matched to a gene: 7. The germline V gene has CDR1 SGHKS and CDR2 YYEKEE (reference sequence). This CDR3 has 14 amino acids. CDR3 loop: CASSFSGGSDEQYF. CDR3 sequence (DNA): TGTGCCAGCAGCTTTTCCGGCGGGAGTGACGAGCAGTACTTC.

This clonotype was seen many times. This sequence joins TRBV29-1 and TRBJ1-1, with no clear D. This CDR3 contains 11 residues. The V end was cut by 0 bases, the J end by 8 bases, with 7 bases between. CDR1 and CDR2 (germline): SQVTM, ANQGSEA. The CDR3 spells CSVEDSAEAFF. The CDR3 DNA is TGCAGCGTTGAAGATTCGGCAGAAGCTTTCTTT.

This clonotype was seen repeatedly, ten times or more. This sequence joins TRBV15 and TRBJ2-5, with 8 positions matching TRBD1. The CDR3 spans 14 residues. Germline-derived CDR1 and CDR2 are LNHNV and YYDKDF (reference sequence). V trimming: 3 bases; J trimming: 3 bases; junction bases outside the gene matches: 3. CDR3 sequence: CATSSPTGEETQYF. The CDR3, as DNA: TGTGCCACCAGCAGCCCGACAGGGGAAGAGACCCAGTACTTC.

About this clonotype: A single base separates this from a much larger clone, so it may be a read error. The conserved final phenylalanine or tryptophan is absent from the CDR3, which likely points to a read error. The chain carries TRBV24-1 and TRBJ2-2; D gene uncertain. The CDR3 sequence is 15 residues long. V gave up 5 bases and J gave up 0 bases, with 9 bases separating them. The germline CDR1 and CDR2 sequences are KGHDR and SFDVKD. The CDR3: CATSGIVPNTGELFL. As DNA, the CDR3 is TGTGCCACCAGTGGTATAGTCCCGAACACCGGGGAGCTGTTTTTG.

As concerns this clonotype: Sequence at one end of the junction differs from germline and may be a read error. The V call is TRBV4-1, the J call TRBJ1-2; 8 nucleotides align to TRBD1. The CDR3 runs 14 residues. Germline V gives CDR1 MGHRA, CDR2 YSYEKL. The CDR3 nucleotides read TGTGCCAGCAGCCAAGTATCAGGGGGCGCCGGCTACACCTTC. Protein: CASSQVSGGAGYTF.

The chain is built from TRBV5-4 and TRBJ1-6; no clear D gene. Trimming pared 2 bases from V and 10 bases from J, leaving 16 bases between. CDR3 length: 15 amino acids. Germline V CDR1 and CDR2: SGHNT, YYREEE (reference sequence). In DNA, the CDR3 is TGTGCCAGCAGCTTCAAGGGAACGGGGAGATCACCCCTCCACTTT. This translates into CASSFKGTGRSPLHF.